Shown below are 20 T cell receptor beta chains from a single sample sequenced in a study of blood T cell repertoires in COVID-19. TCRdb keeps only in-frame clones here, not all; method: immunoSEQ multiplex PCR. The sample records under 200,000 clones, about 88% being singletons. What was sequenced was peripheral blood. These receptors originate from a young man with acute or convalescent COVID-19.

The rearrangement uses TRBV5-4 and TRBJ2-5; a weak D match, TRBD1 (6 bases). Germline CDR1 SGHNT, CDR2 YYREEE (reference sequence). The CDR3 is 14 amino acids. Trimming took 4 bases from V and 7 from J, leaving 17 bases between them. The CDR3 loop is CASSVPGQKATQYF. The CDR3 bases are TGTGCCAGCAGCGTTCCAGGACAGAAGGCGACCCAGTACTTC.

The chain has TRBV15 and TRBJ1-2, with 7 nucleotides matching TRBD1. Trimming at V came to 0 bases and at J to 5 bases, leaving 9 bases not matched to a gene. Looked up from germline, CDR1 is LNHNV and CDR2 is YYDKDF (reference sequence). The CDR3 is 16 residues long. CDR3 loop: CATSRDSTGRSYGYTF. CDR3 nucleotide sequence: TGTGCCACCAGCAGAGACTCGACAGGGCGGTCATATGGCTACACCTTC.

The CDR3: CASSSTGEIGYTF. CDR3 nucleotide sequence: TGTGCCAGCAGTTCCACAGGGGAGATTGGCTACACCTTC. The J gene is TRBJ1-2, the V gene TRBV12-3 or TRBV12-4, with 7 bases identical to TRBD1. The junction had 6 bases not matched to a gene; V was cut back by 4 bases and J by 7 bases. The CDR3 runs 13 residues.

As DNA, the CDR3 is TGTGCCAGCAGTTCCAGACAGGGGGGCACTGAAGCTTTCTTT. It is translated as CASSSRQGGTEAFF. V usage is TRBV6-6 and J usage is TRBJ1-1; TRBD1 matches at 9 bases. The CDR3 runs to 14 residues. The V and J ends lost 4 bases and 4 bases, in that order; junction bases with no gene match: 4. Germline V gene lookup returns CDR1 MNHNY and CDR2 SVGAGI (reference sequence).

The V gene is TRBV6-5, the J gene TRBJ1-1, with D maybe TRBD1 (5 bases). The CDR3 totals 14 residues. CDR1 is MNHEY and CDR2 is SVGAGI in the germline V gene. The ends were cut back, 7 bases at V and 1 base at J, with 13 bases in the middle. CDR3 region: CASTKGNRNTEAFF. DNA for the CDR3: TGTGCCAGCACTAAGGGGAACCGGAACACTGAAGCTTTCTTT.

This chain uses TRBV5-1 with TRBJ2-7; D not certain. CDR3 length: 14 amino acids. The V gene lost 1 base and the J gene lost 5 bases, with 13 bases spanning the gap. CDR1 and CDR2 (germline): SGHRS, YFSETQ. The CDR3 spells CASSLSLQSNEQYF. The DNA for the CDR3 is TGCGCCAGCAGCTTGAGCTTACAGTCAAACGAGCAGTACTTC.

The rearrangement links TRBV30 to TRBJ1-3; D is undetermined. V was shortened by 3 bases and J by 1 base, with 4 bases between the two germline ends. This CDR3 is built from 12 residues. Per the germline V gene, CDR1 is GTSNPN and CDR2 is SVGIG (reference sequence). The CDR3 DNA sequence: TGTGCCTGGAGGACTTCTGGAAACACCATATATTTT. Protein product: CAWRTSGNTIYF.

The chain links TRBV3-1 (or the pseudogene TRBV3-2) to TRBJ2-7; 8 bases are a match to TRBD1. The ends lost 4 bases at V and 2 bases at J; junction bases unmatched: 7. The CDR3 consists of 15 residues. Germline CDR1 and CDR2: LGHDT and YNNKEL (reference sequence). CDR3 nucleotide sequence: TGTGCCAGCAGCCCCGGGCAGGGGGCTCCCTACGAGCAGTACTTC. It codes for CASSPGQGAPYEQYF.

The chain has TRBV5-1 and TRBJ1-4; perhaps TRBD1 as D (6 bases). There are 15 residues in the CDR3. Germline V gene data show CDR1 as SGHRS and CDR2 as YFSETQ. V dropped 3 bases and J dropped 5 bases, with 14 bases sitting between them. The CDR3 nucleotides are TGCGCCAGCAGCTCGTCAGGACAGAGAAATGAAAAACTGTTTTTT. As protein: CASSSSGQRNEKLFF.

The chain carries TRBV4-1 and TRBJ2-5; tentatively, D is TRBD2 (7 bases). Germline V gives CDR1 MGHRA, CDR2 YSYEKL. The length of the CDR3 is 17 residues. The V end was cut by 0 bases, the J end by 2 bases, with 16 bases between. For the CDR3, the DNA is TGCGCCAGCAGCCAAGATTTCGGGGGGCTAATACAAGAGACCCAGTACTTC. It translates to CASSQDFGGLIQETQYF.

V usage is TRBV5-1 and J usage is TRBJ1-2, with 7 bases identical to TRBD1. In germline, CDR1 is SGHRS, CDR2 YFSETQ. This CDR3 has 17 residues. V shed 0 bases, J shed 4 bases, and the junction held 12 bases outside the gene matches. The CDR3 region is CASSLGTTGTVFYGYTF. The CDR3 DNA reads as TGCGCCAGCAGCTTGGGGACCACCGGGACAGTTTTCTATGGCTACACCTTC.

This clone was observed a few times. This CDR3 reads CASLLSGGAGEQFF. The CDR3 DNA reads TGTGCCTCGCTCCTTAGCGGGGGGGCTGGTGAGCAGTTCTTC. The chain has TRBV15 and TRBJ2-1; 11 positions agree with TRBD2. The CDR3 spans 14 residues. Germline CDR1 is LNHNV and CDR2 is YYDKDF (reference sequence). V shed 11 bases and J 9 bases; nucleotides not matched to a gene: 12.

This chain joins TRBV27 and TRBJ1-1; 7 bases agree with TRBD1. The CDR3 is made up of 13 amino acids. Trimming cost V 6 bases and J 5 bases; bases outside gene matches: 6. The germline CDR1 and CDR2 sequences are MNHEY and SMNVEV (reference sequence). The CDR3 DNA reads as TGTGCCAGCAGCTCAACAGGGGATACTGAAGCTTTCTTT. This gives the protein CASSSTGDTEAFF.

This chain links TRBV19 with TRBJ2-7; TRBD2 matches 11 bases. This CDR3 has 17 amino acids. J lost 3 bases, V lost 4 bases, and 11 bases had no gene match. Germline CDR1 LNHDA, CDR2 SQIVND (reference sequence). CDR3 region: CASSTSSGGPLDYEQYF. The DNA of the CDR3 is TGTGCCAGTAGTACTTCTAGCGGGGGGCCCCTCGACTACGAGCAGTACTTC. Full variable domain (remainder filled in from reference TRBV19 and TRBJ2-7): DGGITQSPKYLFRKEGQNVTLSCEQNLNHDAMYWYRQDPGQGLRLIYYSQIVNDFQKGDIAEGYSVSREKKESFPLTVTSAQKNPTAFYLCASSTSSGGPLDYEQYFGPGTRLTVT.

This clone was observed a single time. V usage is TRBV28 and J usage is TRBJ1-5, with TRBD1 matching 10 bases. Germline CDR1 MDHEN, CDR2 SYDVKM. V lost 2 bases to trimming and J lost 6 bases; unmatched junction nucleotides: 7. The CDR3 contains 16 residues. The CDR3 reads CASSLRTGGSGQPQHF. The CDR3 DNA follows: TGTGCCAGCAGTTTAAGGACAGGGGGGAGTGGTCAGCCCCAGCATTTT.

The CDR3 loop is CASSPAGTGGAGAYNEQFF. CDR3 in DNA: TGTGCCAGCTCACCAGCCGGGACAGGGGGCGCCGGGGCCTACAATGAGCAGTTCTTC. The gene calls are TRBV18 and TRBJ2-1, with TRBD1 matching over 12 bases. This CDR3 contains 19 residues. V shed 2 bases, J shed 2 bases, and the junction held 10 bases outside the gene matches. Germline V lookup: CDR1 KGHSH, CDR2 LQKENI.

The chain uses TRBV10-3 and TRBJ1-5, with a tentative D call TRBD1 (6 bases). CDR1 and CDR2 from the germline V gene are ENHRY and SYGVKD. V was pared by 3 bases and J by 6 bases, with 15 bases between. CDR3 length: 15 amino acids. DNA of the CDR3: TGTGCCATCAGTGACTTCGACAGGAACGGTCAGCCCCAGCATTTT. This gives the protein CAISDFDRNGQPQHF.

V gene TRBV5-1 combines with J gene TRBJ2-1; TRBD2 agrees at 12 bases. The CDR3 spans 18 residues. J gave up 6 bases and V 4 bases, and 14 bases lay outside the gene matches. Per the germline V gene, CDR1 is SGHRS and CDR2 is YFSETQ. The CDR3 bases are TGCGCCAGCAGCGCCTCTAGCGGGGGGGCGGTGTGGGGCAATGAGCAGTTCTTC. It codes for CASSASSGGAVWGNEQFF.

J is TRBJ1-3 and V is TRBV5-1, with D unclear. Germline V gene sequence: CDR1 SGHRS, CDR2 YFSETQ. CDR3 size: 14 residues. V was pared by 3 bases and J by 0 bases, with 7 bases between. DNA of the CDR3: TGCGCCAGCAGCTCACCGGGCTCTGGAAACACCATATATTTT. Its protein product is CASSSPGSGNTIYF. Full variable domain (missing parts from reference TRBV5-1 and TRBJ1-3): KAGVTQTPRYLIKTRGQQVTLSCSPISGHRSVSWYQQTPGQGLQFLFEYFSETQRNKGNFPGRFSGRQFSNSRSEMNVSTLELGDSALYLCASSSPGSGNTIYFGEGSWLTVV.

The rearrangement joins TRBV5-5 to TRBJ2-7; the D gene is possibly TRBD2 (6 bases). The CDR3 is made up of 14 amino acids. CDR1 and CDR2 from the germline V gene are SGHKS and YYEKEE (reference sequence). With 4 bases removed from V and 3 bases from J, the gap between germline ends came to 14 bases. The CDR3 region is CASSHAGSDYEQYV. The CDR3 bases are TGTGCCAGCAGCCACGCCGGGAGCGACTACGAGCAGTACGTC.